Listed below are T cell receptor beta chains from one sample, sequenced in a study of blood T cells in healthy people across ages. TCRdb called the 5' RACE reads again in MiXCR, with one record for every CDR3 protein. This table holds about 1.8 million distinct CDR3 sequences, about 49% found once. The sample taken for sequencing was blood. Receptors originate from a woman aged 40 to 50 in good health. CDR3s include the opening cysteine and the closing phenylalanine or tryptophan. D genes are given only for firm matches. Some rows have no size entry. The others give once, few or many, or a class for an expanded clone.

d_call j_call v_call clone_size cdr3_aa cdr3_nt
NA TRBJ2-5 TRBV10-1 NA CASSEWGTRETQYF TGCGCCAGCAGTGAGTGGGGGACTCGGGAGACCCAGTACTTC
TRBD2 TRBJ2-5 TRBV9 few CAGSVDDSGGLLETQYF TGTGCCGGCAGCGTAGATGATAGCGGGGGGCTGTTAGAGACCCAGTACTTC
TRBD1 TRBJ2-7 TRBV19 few CASGPTGVSYEQYF TGTGCCAGCGGGCCTACAGGGGTGTCCTACGAGCAGTACTTC
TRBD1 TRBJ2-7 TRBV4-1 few CASSFSTGDYEQYF TGCGCCAGCAGCTTCTCTACAGGGGACTACGAGCAGTACTTC
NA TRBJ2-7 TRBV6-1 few CASRELLASYEQYF TGTGCCAGCAGGGAATTATTGGCATCCTACGAGCAGTACTTC
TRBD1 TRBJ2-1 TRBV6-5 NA CASRRGQGAFFNEQFF TGTGCCAGCAGGCGGGGACAGGGGGCTTTTTTCAATGAGCAGTTCTTC
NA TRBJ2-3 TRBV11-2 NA CASSLEFSSTDTQYF TGTGCCAGCAGCTTAGAGTTTTCTAGCACAGATACGCAGTATTTT
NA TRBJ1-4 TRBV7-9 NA CASSFRANNEKLFF TGTGCCAGCAGCTTCAGGGCGAATAATGAAAAACTGTTTTTT
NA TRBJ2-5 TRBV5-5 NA CASSFGPQRETQYF TGTGCCAGCAGCTTCGGACCCCAGAGGGAGACCCAGTACTTC
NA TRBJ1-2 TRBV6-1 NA CASSEAPSAGWGYGYTF TGTGCCAGCAGTGAAGCCCCCTCCGCAGGCTGGGGCTATGGCTACACCTTC
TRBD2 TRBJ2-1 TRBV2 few CASSEAGGYNEQFF TGTGCCAGCAGTGAAGCGGGGGGGTACAATGAGCAGTTCTTC
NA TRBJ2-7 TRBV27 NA CASSLSQRGNEQYF TGTGCCAGCAGTTTATCGCAGAGGGGGAATGAGCAGTACTTC
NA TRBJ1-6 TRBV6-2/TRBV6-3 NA CASSFDRSSYNSPLHF TGTGCCAGCAGTTTTGACAGAAGCTCCTATAATTCACCCCTCCACTTT
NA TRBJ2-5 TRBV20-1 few CSARTGLGQYF TGCAGTGCTAGGACTGGGCTGGGGCAGTACTTC
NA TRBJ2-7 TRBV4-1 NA CASSPRDLSSYEQYF TGCGCCAGCAGCCCACGGGATTTGAGCTCCTACGAGCAGTACTTC
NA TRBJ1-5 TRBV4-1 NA CASSQVFNQPQHF TGCGCCAGCAGCCAAGTGTTCAATCAGCCCCAGCATTTT
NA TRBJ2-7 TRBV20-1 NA CSAPPSGGDLWEQYF TGCAGTGCCCCTCCGTCCGGCGGGGACTTGTGGGAGCAGTACTTC
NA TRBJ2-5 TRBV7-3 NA CASSGFPGRTQYF TGTGCCAGCAGCGGGTTCCCTGGAAGGACCCAGTACTTC
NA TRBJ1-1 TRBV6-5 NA CASQPVANTEAFF TGTGCCAGCCAGCCGGTGGCGAACACTGAAGCTTTCTTT
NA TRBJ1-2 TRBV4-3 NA CASSQWLRDVSGYTF TGCGCCAGCAGCCAATGGTTGAGGGACGTCAGTGGCTACACCTTC
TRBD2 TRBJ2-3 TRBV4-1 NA CASSRLAGGGADTQYF TGCGCCAGCAGCCGTCTAGCGGGGGGTGGGGCAGATACGCAGTATTTT
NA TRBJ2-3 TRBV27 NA CASSSHIPDTQYF TGTGCCAGCAGTTCACACATTCCTGATACGCAGTATTTT
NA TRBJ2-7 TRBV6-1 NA CASTHGGSYEQYF TGTGCCAGCACCCATGGGGGGTCCTACGAGCAGTACTTC
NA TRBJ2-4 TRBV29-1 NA CSVLVDTLVNIQYF TGCAGCGTCTTAGTGGATACATTGGTCAACATTCAGTACTTC
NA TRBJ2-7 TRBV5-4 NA CASSLTGGHNEQYF TGTGCCAGCAGCTTGACTGGGGGCCACAATGAGCAGTACTTC
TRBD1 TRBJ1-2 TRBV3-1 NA CASSQDPGQGSPGYTF TGTGCCAGCAGCCAAGATCCGGGACAGGGGAGTCCTGGCTACACCTTC